This T cell receptor beta chain was identified during a study of cytomegalovirus exposure and HLA in healthy donors. Findings and caveats of the study: Cytomegalovirus status was reportedly diagnosed by the classifier with high specificity and sensitivity. The study flagged around 150 TCR beta chains as cytomegalovirus-associated.

CDR1 MNHNS and CDR2 SASEGT come from the germline V gene. The CDR3 has 19 residues. In the case of this clone: The antigen remains unidentified. Mismatch with germline at one junction end may stem from a read error.

The study ran its PCR with 60 Vbeta and 13 Jbeta primers. Measured with immunoSEQ multiplex PCR; TCRdb has only the in-frame clones, and not every one. This sample has 110,000 to 150,000 clones; roughly 80% occur once, and the top ten carry roughly 4.3%. What was sequenced was PBMCs. The V call is TRBV6-1, the J call TRBJ1-5; D remains unclear. The TCR originated in a middle-aged woman in good health and CMV-seropositive. The CDR3: CAGSGRRRAYEFSNQPQHF. CDR3 DNA sequence: TGTGCCGGCAGTGGCCGACGGCGAGCGTATGAGTTTAGCAATCAGCCCCAGCATTTT.